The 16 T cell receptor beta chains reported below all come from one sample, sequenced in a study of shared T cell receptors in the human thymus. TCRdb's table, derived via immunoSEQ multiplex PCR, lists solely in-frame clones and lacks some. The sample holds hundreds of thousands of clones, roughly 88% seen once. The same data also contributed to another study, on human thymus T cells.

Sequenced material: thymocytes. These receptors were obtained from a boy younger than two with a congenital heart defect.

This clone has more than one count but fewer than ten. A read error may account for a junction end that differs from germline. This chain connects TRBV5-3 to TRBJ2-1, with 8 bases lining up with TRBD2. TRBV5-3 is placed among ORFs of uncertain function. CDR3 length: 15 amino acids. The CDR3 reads CARSLTSGEANEQLF. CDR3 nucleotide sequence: TGTGCCAGAAGCTTGACTAGCGGAGAGGCCAATGAGCAGCTCTTC.

The CDR3 reads CASSYDSEGQFF. The CDR3 DNA is TGTGCCAGCAGTTATGACTCTGAGGGGCAGTTCTTC. J is TRBJ2-1 and V is TRBV7-9; a possible D gene is TRBD2 (5 bases). Germline V gene lookup returns CDR1 SEHNR and CDR2 FQNEAQ (reference sequence). The ends were cut back, 6 bases at V and 12 bases at J, with 15 bases in the middle. The CDR3 extends over 12 amino acids.

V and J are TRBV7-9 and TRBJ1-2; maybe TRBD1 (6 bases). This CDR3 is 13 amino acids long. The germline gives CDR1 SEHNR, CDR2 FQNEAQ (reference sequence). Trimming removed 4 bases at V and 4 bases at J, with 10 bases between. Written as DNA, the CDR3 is TGTGCCAGCAGCTCGGGACACTTCTATGGCTACACCTTC. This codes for CASSSGHFYGYTF.

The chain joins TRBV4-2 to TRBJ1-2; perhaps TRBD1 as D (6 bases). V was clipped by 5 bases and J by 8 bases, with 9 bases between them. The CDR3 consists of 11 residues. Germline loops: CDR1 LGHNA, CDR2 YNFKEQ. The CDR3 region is CASSKGEGYTF. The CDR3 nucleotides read TGTGCCAGCAGCAAGGGGGAAGGCTACACCTTC.

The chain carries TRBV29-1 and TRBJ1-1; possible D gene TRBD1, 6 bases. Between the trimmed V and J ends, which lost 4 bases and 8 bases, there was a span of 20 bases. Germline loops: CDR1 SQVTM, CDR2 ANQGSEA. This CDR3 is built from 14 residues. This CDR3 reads CSVVPYRDTEEAFF. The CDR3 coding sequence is TGCAGCGTTGTGCCCTACCGGGACACCGAAGAAGCTTTCTTT.

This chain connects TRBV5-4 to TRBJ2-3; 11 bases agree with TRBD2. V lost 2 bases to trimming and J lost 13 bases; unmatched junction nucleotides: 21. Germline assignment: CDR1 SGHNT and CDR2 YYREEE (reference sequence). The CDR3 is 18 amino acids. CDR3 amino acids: CASSFSPGPGTSGRVEYF. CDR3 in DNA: TGTGCCAGCAGCTTCTCCCCCGGCCCCGGGACTAGCGGTCGGGTGGAGTATTTT.

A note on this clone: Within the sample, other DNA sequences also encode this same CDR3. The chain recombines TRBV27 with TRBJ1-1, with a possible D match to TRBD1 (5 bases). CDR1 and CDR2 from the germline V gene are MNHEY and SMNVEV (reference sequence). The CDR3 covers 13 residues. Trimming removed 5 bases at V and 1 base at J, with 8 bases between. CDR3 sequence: CASSPTGNTEAFF. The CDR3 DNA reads TGTGCCAGCAGTCCCACAGGGAACACTGAAGCTTTCTTT.

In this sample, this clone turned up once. The CDR3 is CASSYRGRGSDTQYF. For the CDR3, the DNA is TGTGCCAGCAGTTACCGCGGGAGGGGGTCAGATACGCAGTATTTT. This sequence joins TRBV6-5 and TRBJ2-3, with 9 nucleotides matching TRBD2. Germline CDR1 is MNHEY and CDR2 is SVGAGI. CDR3 length: 15 amino acids. Trimming at V came to 2 bases and at J to 4 bases, leaving 4 bases not matched to a gene.

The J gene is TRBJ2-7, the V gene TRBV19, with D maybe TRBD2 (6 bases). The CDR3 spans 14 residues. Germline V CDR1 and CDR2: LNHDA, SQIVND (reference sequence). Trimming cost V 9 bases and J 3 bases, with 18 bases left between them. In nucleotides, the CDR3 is TGTGCCAGCCAGAGCGGGCTACCCGGCTACGAGCAGTACTTC. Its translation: CASQSGLPGYEQYF.

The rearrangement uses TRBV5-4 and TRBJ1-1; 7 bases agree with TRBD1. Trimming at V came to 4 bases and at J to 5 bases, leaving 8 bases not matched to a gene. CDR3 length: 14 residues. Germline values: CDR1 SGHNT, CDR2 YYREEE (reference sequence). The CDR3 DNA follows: TGTGCCAGCAGCATTCAGGGGGGACGGACTGAAGCTTTCTTT. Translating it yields CASSIQGGRTEAFF.

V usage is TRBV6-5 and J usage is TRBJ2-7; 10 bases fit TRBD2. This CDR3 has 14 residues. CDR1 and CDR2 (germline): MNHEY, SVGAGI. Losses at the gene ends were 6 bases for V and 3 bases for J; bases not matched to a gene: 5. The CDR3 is CASSGTSDLYEQYF. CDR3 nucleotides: TGTGCCAGCAGCGGGACTAGCGACCTCTACGAGCAGTACTTC.

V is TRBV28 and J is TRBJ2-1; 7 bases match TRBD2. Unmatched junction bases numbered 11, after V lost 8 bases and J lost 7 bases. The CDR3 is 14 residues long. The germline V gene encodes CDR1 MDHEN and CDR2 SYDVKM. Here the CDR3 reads CASLPGGRGNEQFF. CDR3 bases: TGTGCCAGCCTACCGGGAGGCCGGGGGAATGAGCAGTTCTTC.

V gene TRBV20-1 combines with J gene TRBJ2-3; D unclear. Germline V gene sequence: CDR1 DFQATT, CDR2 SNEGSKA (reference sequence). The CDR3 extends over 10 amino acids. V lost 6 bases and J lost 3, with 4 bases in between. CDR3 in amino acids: CSAVTDTQYF. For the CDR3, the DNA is TGCAGTGCCGTAACAGATACGCAGTATTTT.

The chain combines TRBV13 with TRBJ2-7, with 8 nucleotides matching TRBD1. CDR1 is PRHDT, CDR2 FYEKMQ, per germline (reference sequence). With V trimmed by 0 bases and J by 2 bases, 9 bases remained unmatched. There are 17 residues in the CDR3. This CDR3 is CASSLGPGTGVPYEQYF. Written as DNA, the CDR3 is TGTGCCAGCAGCTTAGGGCCCGGGACAGGCGTTCCCTACGAGCAGTACTTC. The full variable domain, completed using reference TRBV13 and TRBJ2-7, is AAGVIQSPRHLIKEKRETATLKCYPIPRHDTVYWYQQGPGQDPQFLISFYEKMQSDKGSIPDRFSAQQFSDYHSELNMSSLELGDSALYFCASSLGPGTGVPYEQYFGPGTRLTVT.

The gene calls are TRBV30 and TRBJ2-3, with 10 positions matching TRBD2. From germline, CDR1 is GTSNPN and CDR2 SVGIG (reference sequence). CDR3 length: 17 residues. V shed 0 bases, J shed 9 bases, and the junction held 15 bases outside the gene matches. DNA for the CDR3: TGTGCCTGGAGTGTACAAGGTCGAGCGGGAGGGCGGGGGACGCAGTATTTT. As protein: CAWSVQGRAGGRGTQYF.

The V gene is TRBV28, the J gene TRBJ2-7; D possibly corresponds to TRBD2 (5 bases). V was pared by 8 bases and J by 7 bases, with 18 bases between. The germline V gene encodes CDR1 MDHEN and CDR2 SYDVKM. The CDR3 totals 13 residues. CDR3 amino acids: CASRRSPSGEQYF. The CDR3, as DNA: TGTGCCAGCCGGCGATCCCCCTCGGGGGAGCAGTACTTC.